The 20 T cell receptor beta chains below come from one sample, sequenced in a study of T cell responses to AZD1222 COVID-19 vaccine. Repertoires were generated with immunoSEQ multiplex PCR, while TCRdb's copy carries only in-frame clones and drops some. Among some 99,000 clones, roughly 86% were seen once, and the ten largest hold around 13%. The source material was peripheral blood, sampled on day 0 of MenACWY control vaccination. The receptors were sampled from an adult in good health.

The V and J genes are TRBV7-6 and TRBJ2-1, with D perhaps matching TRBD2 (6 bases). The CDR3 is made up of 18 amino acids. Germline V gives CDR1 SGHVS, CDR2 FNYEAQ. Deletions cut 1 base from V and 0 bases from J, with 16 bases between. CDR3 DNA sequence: TGTGCCAGCAGCTTAGGTGGCGGGGACCTCTCCTCCTACAATGAGCAGTTCTTC. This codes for CASSLGGGDLSSYNEQFF.

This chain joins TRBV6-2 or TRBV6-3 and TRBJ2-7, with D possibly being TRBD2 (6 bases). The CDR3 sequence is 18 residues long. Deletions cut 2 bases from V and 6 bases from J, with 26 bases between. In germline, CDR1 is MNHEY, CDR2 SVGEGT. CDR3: CASSYGKTSNFRLLEQYF. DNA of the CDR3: TGTGCCAGCAGTTACGGTAAGACTAGTAACTTCCGTCTCCTCGAGCAGTACTTC.

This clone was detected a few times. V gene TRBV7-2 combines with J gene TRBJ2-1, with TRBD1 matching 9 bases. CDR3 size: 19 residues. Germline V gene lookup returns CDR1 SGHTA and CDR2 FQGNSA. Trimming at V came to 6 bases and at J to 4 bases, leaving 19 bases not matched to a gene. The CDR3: CASSHEGGPGTGPYNEQFF. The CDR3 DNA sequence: TGTGCCAGCAGTCACGAAGGGGGACCCGGGACAGGGCCATACAATGAGCAGTTCTTC. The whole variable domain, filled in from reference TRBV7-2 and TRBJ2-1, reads GAGVSQSPSNKVTEKGKDVELRCDPISGHTALYWYRQSLGQGLEFLIYFQGNSAPDKSGLPSDRFSAERTGGSVSTLTIQRTQQEDSAVYLCASSHEGGPGTGPYNEQFFGPGTRLTVL.

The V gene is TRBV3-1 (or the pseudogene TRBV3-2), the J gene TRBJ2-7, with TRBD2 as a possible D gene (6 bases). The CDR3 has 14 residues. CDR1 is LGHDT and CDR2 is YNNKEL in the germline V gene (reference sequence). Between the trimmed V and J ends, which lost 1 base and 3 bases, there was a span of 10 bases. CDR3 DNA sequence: TGTGCCAGCAGCCAAGGACTAGGGAGCTACGAGCAGTACTTC. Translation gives CASSQGLGSYEQYF.

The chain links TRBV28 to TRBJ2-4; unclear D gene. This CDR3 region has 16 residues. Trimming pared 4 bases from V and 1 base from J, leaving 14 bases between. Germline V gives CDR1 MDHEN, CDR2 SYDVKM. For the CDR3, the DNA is TGTGCCAGCAGTTATCCAAGAAATAGGGCCAAAAACATTCAGTACTTC. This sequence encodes CASSYPRNRAKNIQYF. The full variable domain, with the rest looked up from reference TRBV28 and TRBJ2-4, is DVKVTQSSRYLVKRTGEKVFLECVQDMDHENMFWYRQDPGLGLRLIYFSYDVKMKEKGDIPEGYSVSREKKERFSLILESASTNQTSMYLCASSYPRNRAKNIQYFGAGTRLSVL.

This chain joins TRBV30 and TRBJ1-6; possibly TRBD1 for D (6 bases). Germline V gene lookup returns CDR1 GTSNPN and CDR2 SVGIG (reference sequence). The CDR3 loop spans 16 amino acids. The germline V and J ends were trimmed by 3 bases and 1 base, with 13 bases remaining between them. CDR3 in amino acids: CAWRGGPGSYNSPLHF. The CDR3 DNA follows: TGTGCCTGGAGGGGGGGGCCAGGGTCCTATAATTCACCCCTCCACTTT. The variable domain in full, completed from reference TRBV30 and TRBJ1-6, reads SQTIHQWPATLVQPVGSPLSLECTVEGTSNPNLYWYRQAAGRGLQLLFYSVGIGQISSEVPQNLSASRPQDRQFILSSKKLLLSDSGFYLCAWRGGPGSYNSPLHFGNGTRLTVT.

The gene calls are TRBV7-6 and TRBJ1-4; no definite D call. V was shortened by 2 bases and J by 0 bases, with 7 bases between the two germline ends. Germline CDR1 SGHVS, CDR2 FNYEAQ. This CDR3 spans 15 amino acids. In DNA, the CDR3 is TGTGCCAGCAGCTTATCAGATGCAACTAATGAAAAACTGTTTTTT. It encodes CASSLSDATNEKLFF.

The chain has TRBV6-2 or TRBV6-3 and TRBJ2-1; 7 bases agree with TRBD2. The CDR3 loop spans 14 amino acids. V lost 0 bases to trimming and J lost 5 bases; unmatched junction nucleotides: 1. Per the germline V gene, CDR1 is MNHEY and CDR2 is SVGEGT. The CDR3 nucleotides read TGTGCCAGCAGTTACTCGGGGAGGGACAATGAGCAGTTCTTC. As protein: CASSYSGRDNEQFF.

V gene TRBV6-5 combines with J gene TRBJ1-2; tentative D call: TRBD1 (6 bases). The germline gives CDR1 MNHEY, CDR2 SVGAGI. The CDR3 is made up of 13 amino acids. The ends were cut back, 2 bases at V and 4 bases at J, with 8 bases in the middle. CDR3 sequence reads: CASSYEGVYGYTF. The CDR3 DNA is TGTGCCAGCAGTTACGAGGGGGTCTATGGCTACACCTTC.

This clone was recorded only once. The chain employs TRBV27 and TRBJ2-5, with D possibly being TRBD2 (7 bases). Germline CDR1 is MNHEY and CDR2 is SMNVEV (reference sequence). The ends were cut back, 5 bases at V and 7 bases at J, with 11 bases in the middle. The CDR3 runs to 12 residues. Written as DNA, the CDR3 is TGTGCCAGCAGTCAAGGGGGGGGGACCCAGTACTTC. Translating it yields CASSQGGGTQYF.

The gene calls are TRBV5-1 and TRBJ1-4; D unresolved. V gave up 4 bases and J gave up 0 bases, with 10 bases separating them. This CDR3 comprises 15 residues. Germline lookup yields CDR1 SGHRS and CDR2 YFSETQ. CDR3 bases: TGCGCCAGCAGCGCCTCAGCTACAACTAATGAAAAACTGTTTTTT. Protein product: CASSASATTNEKLFF.

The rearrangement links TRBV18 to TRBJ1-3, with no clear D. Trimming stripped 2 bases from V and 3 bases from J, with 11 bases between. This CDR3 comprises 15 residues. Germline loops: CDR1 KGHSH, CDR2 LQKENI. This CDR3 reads CASSPRQVGGNTIYF. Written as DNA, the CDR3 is TGTGCCAGCTCACCAAGGCAGGTCGGTGGAAACACCATATATTTT.

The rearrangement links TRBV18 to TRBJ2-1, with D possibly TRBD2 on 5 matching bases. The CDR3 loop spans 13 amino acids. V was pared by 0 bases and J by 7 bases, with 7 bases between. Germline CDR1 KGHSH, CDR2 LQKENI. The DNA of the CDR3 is TGTGCCAGCTCACCACCGGGAGATAATGAGCAGTTCTTC. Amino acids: CASSPPGDNEQFF.

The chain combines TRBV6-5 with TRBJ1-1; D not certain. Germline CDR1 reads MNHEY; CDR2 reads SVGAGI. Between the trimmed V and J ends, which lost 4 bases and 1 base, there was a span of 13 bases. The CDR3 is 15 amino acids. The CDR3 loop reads CASSSAGRRNTEAFF. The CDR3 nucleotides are TGTGCCAGCAGTTCCGCGGGCAGAAGGAACACTGAAGCTTTCTTT.

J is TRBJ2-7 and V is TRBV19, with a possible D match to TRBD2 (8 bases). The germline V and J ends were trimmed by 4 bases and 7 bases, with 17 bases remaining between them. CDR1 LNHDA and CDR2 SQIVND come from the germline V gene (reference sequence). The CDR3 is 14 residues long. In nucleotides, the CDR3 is TGTGCCAGTAGTACCGACAGGGTAGCGGGAGAGCAGTACTTC. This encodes CASSTDRVAGEQYF.

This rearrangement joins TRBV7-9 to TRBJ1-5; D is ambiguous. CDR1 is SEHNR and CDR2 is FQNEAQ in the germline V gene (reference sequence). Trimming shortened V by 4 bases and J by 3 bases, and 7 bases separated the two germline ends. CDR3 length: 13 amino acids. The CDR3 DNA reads TGTGCCAGCAGCTCCTGGCCCAATCAGCCCCAGCATTTT. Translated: CASSSWPNQPQHF.

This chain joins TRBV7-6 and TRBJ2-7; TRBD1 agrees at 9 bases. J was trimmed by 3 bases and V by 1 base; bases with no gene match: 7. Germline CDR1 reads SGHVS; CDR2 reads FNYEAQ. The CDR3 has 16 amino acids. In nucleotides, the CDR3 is TGTGCCAGCAGCTTAGAGGGTTGGGGACAGGGCTACGAGCAGTACTTC. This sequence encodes CASSLEGWGQGYEQYF.

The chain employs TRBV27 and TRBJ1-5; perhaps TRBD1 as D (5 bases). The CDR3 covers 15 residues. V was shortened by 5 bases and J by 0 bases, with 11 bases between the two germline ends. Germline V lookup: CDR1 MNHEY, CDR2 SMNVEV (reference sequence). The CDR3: CASSGGVYSNQPQHF. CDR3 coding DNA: TGTGCCAGCAGTGGGGGGGTATATAGCAATCAGCCCCAGCATTTT.

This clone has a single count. As DNA, the CDR3 is TGTGCCAGCAGCCAAGCCCCTGGACCTTTCATACCCCTCTACGAGCAGTACTTC. It specifies CASSQAPGPFIPLYEQYF. The rearrangement uses TRBV4-2 and TRBJ2-7; D uncertain. This CDR3 spans 18 amino acids. V dropped 1 base and J dropped 3 bases, with 22 bases sitting between them. Germline V CDR1 and CDR2: LGHNA, YNFKEQ.

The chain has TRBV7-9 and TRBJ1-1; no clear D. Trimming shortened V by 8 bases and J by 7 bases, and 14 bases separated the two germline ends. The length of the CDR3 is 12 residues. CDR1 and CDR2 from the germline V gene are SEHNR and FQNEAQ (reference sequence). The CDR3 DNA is TGTGCCAGCCGATTGCCGACAAGTGAAGCTTTCTTT. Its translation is CASRLPTSEAFF.